This T cell receptor beta chain was identified during a study of T cells in Graves' hyperthyroidism and ophthalmopathy. TCR beta CDR3 regions were amplified from RNA transcripts. During a first-round RT-PCR of the TCR CDR3, the HTBI primer set was used. TCRdb reprocessed the multiplex PCR reads with MiXCR, giving one entry per CDR3 protein. Of some 770,000 distinct CDR3 sequences listed, roughly 15% were seen once; the top ten hold around 8.1%. The table lists this clonotype with a few counts. Trimming shortened V by 7 bases and J by 3 bases, and 7 bases separated the two germline ends. The CDR3 sequence is 12 residues long. Looked up from germline, CDR1 is MDHEN and CDR2 is SYDVKM.

This TCR was sampled from a man between 18 and 29 years old with Graves' hyperthyroidism. Sequencing was carried out using blood. J is TRBJ1-5 and V is TRBV28; D gene uncertain. The chain's CDR3 is CASKTLNQPQHF. As DNA, the CDR3 is TGTGCCAGCAAGACCCTCAATCAGCCCCAGCATTTT.